This T cell receptor beta chain was captured by sequencing in a study of blood T cell repertoires in COVID-19. Background on the study: PBMCs, B-cell-depleted T cells, or T cells provided the cDNA or gDNA that made up the material.

The CDR3 is 13 amino acids. Trimming stripped 0 bases from V and 5 bases from J, with 8 bases between. The germline V gene has CDR1 SGDLS and CDR2 YYNGEE. This clone was detected only once. Original handling: Estimated nucleated cell counts came from reference gene primer amplification. Profiled with immunoSEQ multiplex PCR; TCRdb holds only in-frame clones, not every one. For V, J and clone size, that table is used; D and trimming come from the DNA. The table shows 400,000 to 450,000 clones, with around 86% occurring only once. The sequence was collected from a woman in her thirties with active or convalescent COVID-19. Source material: peripheral blood. V is TRBV9 and J is TRBJ1-1; D uncertain. CDR3 residues: CASSVDPRTEAFF. The DNA of the CDR3 is TGTGCCAGCAGCGTAGATCCCCGGACTGAAGCTTTCTTT.